This is a list of T cell receptor beta chains from one sample in a study of post-analysis software for immune sequencing data. TCRdb processed the PCR reads anew with MiXCR; each CDR3 protein has one entry. The sample holds about 430,000 distinct CDR3 sequences, 30% to 45% seen once. The sample consisted of blood. The receptors derive from a girl aged 2 to 9 with multiple sclerosis. CDR3s include the opening cysteine and the closing phenylalanine or tryptophan. Clone size appears in some rows only: once, few, many, or a class for an expanded clone.

. | TRBV20-1 | CSARLAGGPYGELFF
. | TRBV7-9 | CASSSPTGIGSPLHF
few | TRBV3-1 | CASSFQGLEAFF
. | TRBV11-2 | CASSIDPAGGGYGYTF
. | TRBV7-8 | CASSPLGLAINEQFF
. | TRBV4-1 | CASSQVTANEKLFF
few | TRBV6-5 | CASSYPGQGYGYTF
. | TRBV7-2 | CASSLHRPLYGYTF
once | TRBV14 | CASSQDFGGNGYTF
. | TRBV7-2 | CASSLEASGTATYNEQFF
few | TRBV5-6 | CASSPYPGQPTNEQFF
few | TRBV24-1 | CATSRQAATDTQYF
many | TRBV28 | CASSFWLGLAGRGTDTQYF
. | TRBV5-1 | CASSLSPGAGGTETQYF
. | TRBV27 | CASGDRGGRQFF
. | TRBV18 | CASSPLVGGHNEQFF
. | TRBV6-2/TRBV6-3 | CASTRAGGTDTQYF
few | TRBV6-2/TRBV6-3 | CASRLSTGDGYEQYF
few | TRBV7-2 | CASSLYPSSLGETQYF
few | TRBV5-8 | CASNLWRLNTDTQYF
few | TRBV11-2 | CASRRGLAGGLEYQYF
. | TRBV13 | CASTVSRYQETQYF
few | TRBV10-2 | CASKDYSQETQYF
few | TRBV7-2 | CASSLAGTSDLEQFF
. | TRBV4-1 | CASSPYGGVSQYF
few | TRBV5-1 | CASSVQGDNGYTF
. | TRBV20-1 | CSARDGGITNTGELFF
. | TRBV4-2 | CASSQEGASGNNEQFF
few | TRBV3-1 | CASSQAASYEQYF
. | TRBV12-3/TRBV12-4 | CASSWTSGTYNEQFF